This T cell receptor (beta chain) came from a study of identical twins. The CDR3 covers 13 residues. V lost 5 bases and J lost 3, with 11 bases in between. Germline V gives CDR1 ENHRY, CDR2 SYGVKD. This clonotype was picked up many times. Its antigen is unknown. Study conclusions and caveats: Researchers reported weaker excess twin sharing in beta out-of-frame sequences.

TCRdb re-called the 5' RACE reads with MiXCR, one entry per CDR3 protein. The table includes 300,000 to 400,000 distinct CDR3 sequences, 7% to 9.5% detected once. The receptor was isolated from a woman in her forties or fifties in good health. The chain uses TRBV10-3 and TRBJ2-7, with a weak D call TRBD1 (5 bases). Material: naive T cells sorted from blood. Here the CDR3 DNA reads TGTGCCATCAGTACAAACGACAGCTACGAGCAGTACGTC. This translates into CAISTNDSYEQYV.